A single sample is the source of the 30 T cell receptor beta chains below, sequenced in a study of human T cells and chemical hapten exposure. TCRdb fed the RACE reads into MiXCR, producing one record per CDR3 protein. Here the sample spans approximately 71,000 distinct CDR3 sequences, around 10% being singletons. Time point denoted: patch test 3, about 24 weeks after DPC sensitization. The treatment: therapeutic diphenylcyclopropenone sensitization with weekly scalp DPC. The sample consisted of whole blood, taken in connection with sensitization to the hapten diphenylcyclopropenone (DPC). The receptors derive from a woman aged 45-65 years with alopecia areata. Some clones in this sample may be carry-over from other donors' samples.

This chain uses TRBV29-1 with TRBJ2-7, with D unclear. Trimming cost V 5 bases and J 5 bases, with 10 bases left between them. The CDR3 loop spans 11 amino acids. CDR1 is SQVTM and CDR2 is ANQGSEA in the germline V gene. CDR3 region: CSVRYLDEQYF. DNA for the CDR3: TGCAGCGTTCGGTACCTAGACGAGCAGTACTTC.

This sequence joins TRBV29-1 and TRBJ1-2; 10 bases agree with TRBD1. Germline V lookup: CDR1 SQVTM, CDR2 ANQGSEA. The J segment lost 4 bases and the V segment lost 4 bases, leaving 18 bases of the junction unmatched. This CDR3 region has 18 residues. In nucleotides, the CDR3 is TGCAGCGTTGGAGAGCCGGGACAGGGGTATACGGCCCTCTATGGCTACACCTTC. Translated, it gives CSVGEPGQGYTALYGYTF.

This clonotype was detected many times. CDR3 residues: CASSARQGRNEQFF. CDR3 coding DNA: TGTGCCAGCAGTGCTAGACAGGGCCGCAATGAGCAGTTCTTC. This chain joins TRBV6-1 and TRBJ2-1, with TRBD1 matching 7 bases. The length of the CDR3 is 14 residues. V lost 4 bases, J lost 6 bases, and 6 bases stayed unmatched. Germline values: CDR1 MNHNS, CDR2 SASEGT.

The sample holds many counts of this clonotype. The rearrangement uses TRBV6-6 and TRBJ2-5, with D uncertain. The CDR3 contains 16 residues. V was pared by 0 bases and J by 4 bases, with 15 bases between. CDR1 and CDR2 (germline): MNHNY, SVGAGI (reference sequence). The CDR3 is CASSYSTYYYIETQYF. The CDR3 nucleotides are TGTGCCAGCAGTTACTCAACCTATTACTATATAGAGACCCAGTACTTC.

The sample holds a few counts of this clonotype. This chain connects TRBV6-4 to TRBJ2-2; 7 bases match TRBD1. In germline, CDR1 is MRHNA, CDR2 SNTAGT. The CDR3 sequence is 15 residues long. V shed 3 bases and J 5 bases; nucleotides not matched to a gene: 6. The CDR3 bases are TGTGCCAGCAGTGAATTCGGCAGGGGGACCGGGGAGCTGTTTTTT. Residues: CASSEFGRGTGELFF.

This clonotype has a handful of counts. The chain has TRBV3-1 and TRBJ1-1; no clear D gene. There are 11 residues in the CDR3. The germline CDR1 and CDR2 sequences are LGHDT and YNNKEL (reference sequence). Trimming pared 8 bases from V and 8 bases from J, leaving 12 bases between. The chain's CDR3 is CASGPVVEAFF. The DNA for the CDR3 is TGTGCCAGCGGGCCAGTAGTAGAAGCTTTCTTT. The variable domain in full, completed from reference TRBV3-1 and TRBJ1-1, reads DTAVSQTPKYLVTQMGNDKSIKCEQNLGHDTMYWYKQDSKKFLKIMFSYNNKELIINETVPNRFSPKSPDKAHLNLHINSLELGDSAVYFCASGPVVEAFFGQGTRLTVV.

The V gene is TRBV25-1, the J gene TRBJ2-5; the match to TRBD2 covers 11 bases. V lost 6 bases, J lost 4 bases, and 1 base stayed unmatched. This CDR3 is 13 amino acids long. Germline CDR1 MGHDK, CDR2 SYGVNS. The CDR3 loop reads CASRGTSGETQYF. In DNA form, the CDR3 reads TGTGCCAGCAGGGGGACTAGCGGAGAGACCCAGTACTTC.

The chain has TRBV20-1 and TRBJ2-7; D is perhaps TRBD1 or TRBD2 (5 bases each). The V end lost 4 bases, the J end lost 4 bases, and 14 bases lay between the germline ends. Germline assignment: CDR1 DFQATT and CDR2 SNEGSKA (reference sequence). CDR3 length: 13 residues. The CDR3 sequence is CSATEPGHYEQYF. For the CDR3, the DNA is TGCAGTGCTACGGAGCCGGGGCATTACGAGCAGTACTTC.

This sequence joins TRBV12-3 or TRBV12-4 and TRBJ2-1, with a tentative D call TRBD1 (5 bases). The CDR3 is made up of 15 amino acids. V lost 6 bases and J lost 1, with 13 bases in between. The CDR3 sequence: CASRSGMGSYNEQFF. CDR3 nucleotide sequence: TGTGCCAGCAGATCAGGGATGGGGTCCTACAATGAGCAGTTCTTC.

This clonotype was seen many times. The chain recombines TRBV29-1 with TRBJ1-1; D might be TRBD1 (6 bases). The V and J ends lost 6 bases and 4 bases respectively, with 15 bases between them. This CDR3 comprises 13 residues. Germline V gene sequence: CDR1 SQVTM, CDR2 ANQGSEA. As DNA, the CDR3 is TGCAGCGTAGCAGGGGTTGTGAGCACTGAAGCTTTCTTT. Translated: CSVAGVVSTEAFF.

With respect to this clonotype: The junction differs from germline at one of its ends, possibly a read error. The chain's CDR3 is CASKARVTSTVTQYF. DNA for the CDR3: TGTGCCAGCAAAGCGCGGGTAACTAGCACAGTTACGCAGTATTTT. The rearrangement uses TRBV2 and TRBJ2-3, with D possibly matching TRBD2 (6 bases). The CDR3 is made up of 15 amino acids. Germline-derived CDR1 and CDR2 are SNHLY and FYNNEI.

This clonotype appeared many times. V is TRBV12-2 and J is TRBJ2-7. TRBV12-2 is tagged as a pseudogene. The CDR3 totals 15 residues. CDR3 bases: TGTGCAAGTCGCTTAACGCCGGGGAGCTCCTACGAGCAGTACTTC. Its translation is CASRLTPGSSYEQYF.

The rearrangement joins TRBV10-2 to TRBJ2-1; a possible D gene is TRBD2 (7 bases). Germline loops: CDR1 WSHSY, CDR2 SAAADI. V was pared by 11 bases and J by 10 bases, with 15 bases between. The CDR3 has 11 residues. CDR3 nucleotide sequence: TGCGCCCTCCTAGGGGGAGGGGAGCAGTTCTTC. Its protein product is CALLGGGEQFF.

This clonotype has a handful of counts. J is TRBJ2-2 and V is TRBV7-6; D may correspond to TRBD1 or TRBD2 (5 bases each). CDR1 and CDR2 (germline): SGHVS, FNYEAQ. The CDR3 has 16 amino acids. Trimming stripped 5 bases from V and 4 bases from J, with 17 bases between. The CDR3 DNA reads as TGTGCCAGCAGCCCTAGTGGGGGTGCAATCACCGGGGAGCTGTTTTTT. This translates into CASSPSGGAITGELFF. The full variable domain, with the rest looked up from reference TRBV7-6 and TRBJ2-2, is GAGVSQSPRYKVTKRGQDVALRCDPISGHVSLYWYRQALGQGPEFLTYFNYEAQQDKSGLPNDRFSAERPEGSISTLTIQRTEQRDSAMYRCASSPSGGAITGELFFGEGSRLTVL.

This clonotype turned up a few times. This sequence joins TRBV28 and TRBJ2-2, with 9 positions matching TRBD2. Germline trimming cut 2 bases from V and 6 bases from J; bases unmatched to any gene: 4. This CDR3 is built from 15 residues. In germline, CDR1 is MDHEN, CDR2 SYDVKM. CDR3 amino acids: CASSLASGAPGELFF. CDR3 bases: TGTGCCAGCAGTTTAGCTAGCGGGGCTCCCGGGGAGCTGTTTTTT.

This clonotype appeared a few times. The chain is built from TRBV27 and TRBJ2-2; TRBD2 matches at 7 bases. The CDR3 spans 13 residues. The J segment lost 5 bases and the V segment lost 10 bases, leaving 7 bases of the junction unmatched. Per the germline V gene, CDR1 is MNHEY and CDR2 is SMNVEV (reference sequence). CDR3 bases: TGTGCCACCTGGACTAGTCGGACCGGGGAGCTGTTTTTT. Encoded protein: CATWTSRTGELFF.

There are a few counts of this clonotype. This sequence joins TRBV3-1 and TRBJ1-4, with 7 bases aligning to TRBD1. The germline gives CDR1 LGHDT, CDR2 YNNKEL (reference sequence). The CDR3 contains 14 residues. J was trimmed by 5 bases and V by 4 bases; bases with no gene match: 4. Here the CDR3 reads CASSRLRGNEKLFF. CDR3 sequence (DNA): TGTGCCAGCAGCCGACTCAGGGGGAATGAAAAACTGTTTTTT.

This clonotype was seen ten or more times. V and J are TRBV5-1 and TRBJ2-1; 12 bases map to TRBD2. The CDR3 loop spans 16 amino acids. With 6 bases clipped from V and 4 bases from J, the junction kept 8 bases outside the gene matches. Germline CDR1 and CDR2: SGHRS and YFSETQ. CDR3 sequence: CASTPTSGGSYNEQFF. CDR3 DNA sequence: TGCGCCAGCACCCCGACTAGCGGGGGTTCTTACAATGAGCAGTTCTTC.

The sample holds a few counts of this clonotype. V is TRBV6-2 or TRBV6-3 and J is TRBJ1-1, with TRBD1 as a possible D gene (6 bases). V was clipped by 0 bases and J by 2 bases, with 16 bases between them. The CDR3 is 17 amino acids. The germline gives CDR1 MNHEY, CDR2 SVGEGT. CDR3 region: CASSYSSWGRGNTEAFF. The CDR3 bases are TGTGCCAGCAGTTACTCGAGCTGGGGGCGAGGAAACACTGAAGCTTTCTTT.

This clonotype has ten or more counts. The chain recombines TRBV7-2 with TRBJ1-5, with D unresolved. The CDR3 is made up of 15 amino acids. The germline V gene has CDR1 SGHTA and CDR2 FQGNSA. Trimming took off 5 bases at V and 7 bases at J, with 18 bases between the two ends. The CDR3 loop reads CASSPRPGVTQPQHF. Written as DNA, the CDR3 is TGTGCCAGCAGCCCACGACCCGGCGTGACGCAGCCCCAGCATTTT.

There are many counts of this clonotype. CDR3 residues: CASSPPGGTGVVEQYF. CDR3 sequence (DNA): TGTGCCAGCTCACCACCTGGGGGGACAGGGGTCGTTGAGCAGTACTTC. The chain has TRBV18 and TRBJ2-7, with 10 nucleotides matching TRBD1. Trimming cost V 0 bases and J 7 bases; bases outside gene matches: 9. CDR1 is KGHSH, CDR2 LQKENI, per germline. The CDR3 loop spans 16 amino acids.

This clonotype has a handful of counts. The chain has TRBV28 and TRBJ1-6; 8 positions agree with TRBD1. Trimming cost V 5 bases and J 5 bases; bases outside gene matches: 5. Germline CDR1 reads MDHEN; CDR2 reads SYDVKM. This CDR3 region has 15 residues. The CDR3 coding sequence is TGTGCCAGCAGTCCCCCAGGGGGCCATAATTCACCCCTCCACTTT. Amino acids: CASSPPGGHNSPLHF.

This clonotype came up many times. At one boundary the junction diverges from the germline segment, which might be a read error. The chain carries TRBV7-9 and TRBJ1-2, with unresolved D. Germline V lookup: CDR1 SEHNR, CDR2 FQNEAQ (reference sequence). The CDR3 has 14 amino acids. The DNA of the CDR3 is TGTGCCAGCAGCTTAGCATCTGAGTTGGCGGGCTTTTACTTC. It is translated as CASSLASELAGFYF.

This clonotype was recorded a few times. The chain couples TRBV19 to TRBJ1-4; tentatively, D is TRBD1 (5 bases). The CDR3 has 15 residues. V was clipped by 5 bases and J by 5 bases, with 15 bases between them. The germline V gene has CDR1 LNHDA and CDR2 SQIVND (reference sequence). The CDR3 DNA sequence: TGTGCCAGTAGTGGACACCAAACGGCCAATGAAAAACTGTTTTTT. Amino acids: CASSGHQTANEKLFF.

At least ten counts were recorded for this clonotype. J is TRBJ1-1 and V is TRBV5-1; 7 bases are shared with TRBD1. The CDR3 totals 15 residues. The germline gives CDR1 SGHRS, CDR2 YFSETQ. V lost 3 bases and J lost 0; bases outside the gene matches: 5. The CDR3 spells CASSWGQNMNTEAFF. Here the CDR3 DNA reads TGCGCCAGCAGCTGGGGACAGAACATGAACACTGAAGCTTTCTTT.

The sample holds many counts of this clonotype. V usage is TRBV20-1 and J usage is TRBJ2-5; perhaps TRBD1 as D (5 bases). V was pared by 3 bases and J by 4 bases, with 9 bases between. The CDR3 length is 12 residues. In germline, CDR1 is DFQATT, CDR2 SNEGSKA (reference sequence). The CDR3 reads CSASVGVETQYF. In nucleotides, the CDR3 is TGCAGTGCTAGTGTAGGGGTAGAGACCCAGTACTTC.

This clonotype has ten or more counts. The V call is TRBV7-9, the J call TRBJ2-3; no clear D gene. V lost 3 bases to trimming and J lost 2 bases, with 6 bases between them. CDR1 and CDR2 (germline): SEHNR, FQNEAQ (reference sequence). The CDR3 runs to 13 residues. CDR3 nucleotides: TGTGCCAGCAGCTTCTTAGCCACAGATACGCAGTATTTT. Translating gives CASSFLATDTQYF.

This clonotype was detected many times. This chain uses TRBV2 with TRBJ1-2, with D tentatively TRBD1 (5 bases). Trimming pared 3 bases from V and 6 bases from J, leaving 14 bases between. From germline, CDR1 is SNHLY and CDR2 FYNNEI. The CDR3 is 14 amino acids. DNA of the CDR3: TGTGCCAGCAGTGACCCGACGAGGGGTCATGGCTACACCTTC. It codes for CASSDPTRGHGYTF.

Only a few counts were recorded for this clonotype. The chain employs TRBV19 and TRBJ2-1; D possibly uses TRBD1 or TRBD2 (6 bases each). Germline assignment: CDR1 LNHDA and CDR2 SQIVND (reference sequence). The V end lost 4 bases, the J end lost 16 bases, and 20 bases lay between the germline ends. CDR3 size: 13 residues. The CDR3 here is CASSTAGHSTSFF. The CDR3 nucleotides read TGTGCCAGTAGTACGGCGGGACATTCCACTTCTTTCTTC.

This clonotype was detected many times. The chain recombines TRBV19 with TRBJ1-5, with TRBD1 as a possible D gene (6 bases). This CDR3 has 15 residues. The germline V and J ends were trimmed by 5 bases and 4 bases, with 15 bases remaining between them. Per the germline V gene, CDR1 is LNHDA and CDR2 is SQIVND (reference sequence). CDR3 DNA sequence: TGTGCCAGTAGTTCTCCCGGAGGGGGAAATCAGCCCCAGCATTTT. It yields the protein CASSSPGGGNQPQHF.